These 5 T cell receptor beta chains originate from one sample sequenced in a study of blood T cell repertoires in COVID-19. The protocol was immunoSEQ multiplex PCR, while the TCRdb copy is restricted to in-frame clones and leaves out a portion. The sample has tens of thousands of clones, around 90% seen once; the top ten hold approximately 2.4%. The sample taken for sequencing was peripheral blood. Receptors were obtained from a man aged 45-65 years with acute or convalescent COVID-19.

This clone has only a few counts. V is TRBV19 and J is TRBJ1-6, with TRBD1 as a possible D gene (6 bases). The CDR3 has 16 residues. Per the germline V gene, CDR1 is LNHDA and CDR2 is SQIVND (reference sequence). V lost 4 bases, J lost 10 bases, and 20 bases lay in between. The DNA for the CDR3 is TGTGCCAGTAGTACCACCCGGGTCCAGGGGTTATCACCCCTCCACTTT. This translates into CASSTTRVQGLSPLHF.

This chain connects TRBV3-1 (or the pseudogene TRBV3-2) to TRBJ1-2, with a weak D call TRBD1 (6 bases). The CDR3 totals 15 residues. Between the trimmed V and J ends, which lost 1 base and 2 bases, there was a span of 11 bases. Germline-derived CDR1 and CDR2 are LGHDT and YNNKEL (reference sequence). The CDR3 loop is CASSQGAQGNYGYTF. CDR3 nucleotide sequence: TGTGCCAGCAGCCAAGGGGCACAGGGAAACTATGGCTACACCTTC.

The chain uses TRBV10-1 and TRBJ2-5; D may be TRBD2 (7 bases). The CDR3 covers 13 residues. With 9 bases removed from V and 7 bases from J, the gap between germline ends came to 18 bases. Germline CDR1 and CDR2: WNHNN and SYGVQD (reference sequence). Here the CDR3 reads CARRRRGEGTQYF. CDR3 DNA sequence: TGCGCCAGGCGTCGGAGGGGGGAGGGGACCCAGTACTTC.

V and J are TRBV5-6 and TRBJ1-1, with TRBD1 matching over 9 bases. Germline V CDR1 and CDR2: SGHDT, YYEEEE. The CDR3 consists of 15 residues. The V segment lost 0 bases and the J segment 2 bases; nucleotides outside the gene matches: 2. CDR3 amino acids: CASSLVTGGNTEAFF. In DNA form, the CDR3 reads TGTGCCAGCAGCTTGGTGACAGGGGGTAACACTGAAGCTTTCTTT.

This chain uses TRBV5-6 with TRBJ1-1; possibly TRBD1 for D (5 bases). V shed 4 bases and J shed 7 bases, with 8 bases lying between them. CDR3 size: 11 residues. Per the germline V gene, CDR1 is SGHDT and CDR2 is YYEEEE. The CDR3 here is CASSRDSEAFF. Here the CDR3 DNA reads TGTGCCAGCAGCCGTGACAGTGAAGCTTTCTTT.